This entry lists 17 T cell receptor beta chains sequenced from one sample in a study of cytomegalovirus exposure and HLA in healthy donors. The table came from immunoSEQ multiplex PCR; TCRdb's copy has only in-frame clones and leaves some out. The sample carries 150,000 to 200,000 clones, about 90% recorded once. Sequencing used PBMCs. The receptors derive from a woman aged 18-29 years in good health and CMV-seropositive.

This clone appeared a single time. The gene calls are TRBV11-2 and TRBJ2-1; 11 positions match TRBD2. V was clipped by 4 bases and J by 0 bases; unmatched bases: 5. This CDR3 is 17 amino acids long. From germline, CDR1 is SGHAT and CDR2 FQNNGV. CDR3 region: CASSSPSGGISYNEQFF. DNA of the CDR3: TGTGCCAGCAGCTCGCCTAGCGGGGGGATCTCCTACAATGAGCAGTTCTTC.

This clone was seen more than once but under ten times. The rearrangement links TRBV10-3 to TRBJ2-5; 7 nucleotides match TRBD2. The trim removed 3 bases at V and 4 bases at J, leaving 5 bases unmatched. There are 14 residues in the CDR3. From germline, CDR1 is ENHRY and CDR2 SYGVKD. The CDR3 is CAISDPPGGETQYF. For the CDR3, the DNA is TGTGCCATCAGTGATCCGCCGGGGGGAGAGACCCAGTACTTC.

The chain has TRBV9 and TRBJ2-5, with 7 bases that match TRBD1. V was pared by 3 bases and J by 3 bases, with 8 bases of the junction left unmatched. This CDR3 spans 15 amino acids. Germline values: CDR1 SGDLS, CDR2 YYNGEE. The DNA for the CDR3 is TGTGCCAGCAGCGCAAAAAGGACAGGCGAAGAGACCCAGTACTTC. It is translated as CASSAKRTGEETQYF.

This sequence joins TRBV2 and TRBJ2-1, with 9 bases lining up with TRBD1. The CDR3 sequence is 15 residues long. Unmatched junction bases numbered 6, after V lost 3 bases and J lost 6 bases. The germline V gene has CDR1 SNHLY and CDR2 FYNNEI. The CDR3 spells CASSEMGQGGNEQFF. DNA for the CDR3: TGTGCCAGCAGTGAGATGGGACAGGGTGGCAATGAGCAGTTCTTC.

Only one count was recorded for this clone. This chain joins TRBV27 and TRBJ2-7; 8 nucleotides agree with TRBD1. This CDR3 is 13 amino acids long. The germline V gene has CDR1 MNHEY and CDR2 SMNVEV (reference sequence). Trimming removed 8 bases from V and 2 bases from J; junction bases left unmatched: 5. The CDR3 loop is CASRKTGAYEQYF. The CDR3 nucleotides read TGTGCCAGCCGGAAGACAGGGGCCTACGAGCAGTACTTC.

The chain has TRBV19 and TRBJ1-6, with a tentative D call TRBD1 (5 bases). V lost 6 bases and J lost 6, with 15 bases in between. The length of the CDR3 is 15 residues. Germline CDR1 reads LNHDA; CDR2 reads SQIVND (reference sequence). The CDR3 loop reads CASRWGSDRNSPLHF. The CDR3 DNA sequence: TGTGCCAGTAGATGGGGCTCGGACCGTAATTCACCCCTCCACTTT.

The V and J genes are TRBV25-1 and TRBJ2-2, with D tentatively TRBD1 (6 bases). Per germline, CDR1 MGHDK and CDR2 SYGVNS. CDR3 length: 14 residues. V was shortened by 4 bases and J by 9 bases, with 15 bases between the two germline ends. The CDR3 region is CASSVRARGWELFF. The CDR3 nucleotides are TGTGCCAGCAGTGTTCGCGCGAGGGGGTGGGAGCTGTTTTTT. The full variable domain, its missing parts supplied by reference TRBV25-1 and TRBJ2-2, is EADIYQTPRYLVIGTGKKITLECSQTMGHDKMYWYQQDPGMELHLIHYSYGVNSTEKGDLSSESTVSRIRTEHFPLTLESARPSHTSQYLCASSVRARGWELFFGEGSRLTVL.

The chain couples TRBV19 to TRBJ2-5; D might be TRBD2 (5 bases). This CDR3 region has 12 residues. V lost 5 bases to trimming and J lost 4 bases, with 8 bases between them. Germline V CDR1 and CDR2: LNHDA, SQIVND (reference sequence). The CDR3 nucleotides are TGTGCCAGTAGTCGGGCGGGAGAGACCCAGTACTTC. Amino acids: CASSRAGETQYF.

CDR3 DNA: TGTGCCAGCAATGTCAACTGGCCCCCAGGCGAAAAACTGTTTTTT. It encodes CASNVNWPPGEKLFF. The chain couples TRBV28 to TRBJ1-4; no reliable D call. Germline V gives CDR1 MDHEN, CDR2 SYDVKM. This CDR3 is 15 amino acids long. Trimming cost V 7 bases and J 8 bases, with 20 bases left between them.

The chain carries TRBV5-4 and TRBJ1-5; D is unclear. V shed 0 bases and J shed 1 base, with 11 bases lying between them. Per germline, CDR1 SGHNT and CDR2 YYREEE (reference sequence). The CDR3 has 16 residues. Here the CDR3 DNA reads TGTGCCAGCAGCTTGGGGCCCATCTCAAGCAATCAGCCCCAGCATTTT. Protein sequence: CASSLGPISSNQPQHF. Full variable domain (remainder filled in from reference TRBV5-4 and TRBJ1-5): ETGVTQSPTHLIKTRGQQVTLRCSSQSGHNTVSWYQQALGQGPQFIFQYYREEENGRGNFPPRFSGLQFPNYSSELNVNALELDDSALYLCASSLGPISSNQPQHFGDGTRLSIL.

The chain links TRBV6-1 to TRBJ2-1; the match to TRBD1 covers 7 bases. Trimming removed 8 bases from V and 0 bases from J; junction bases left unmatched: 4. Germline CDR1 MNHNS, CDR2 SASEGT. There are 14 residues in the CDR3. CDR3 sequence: CASEGASSYNEQFF. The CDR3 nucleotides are TGTGCCAGCGAGGGGGCGAGCTCCTACAATGAGCAGTTCTTC.

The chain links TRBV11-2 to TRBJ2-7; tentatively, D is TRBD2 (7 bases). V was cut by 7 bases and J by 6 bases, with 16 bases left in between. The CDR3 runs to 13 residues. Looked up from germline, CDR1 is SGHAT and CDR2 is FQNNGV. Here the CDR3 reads CASNIRGAGEQYF. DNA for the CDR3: TGTGCCAGCAATATTCGGGGGGCCGGCGAGCAGTACTTC. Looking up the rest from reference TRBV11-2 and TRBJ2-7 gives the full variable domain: EAGVAQSPRYKIIEKRQSVAFWCNPISGHATLYWYQQILGQGPKLLIQFQNNGVVDDSQLPKDRFSAERLKGVDSTLKIQPAKLEDSAVYLCASNIRGAGEQYFGPGTRLTVT.

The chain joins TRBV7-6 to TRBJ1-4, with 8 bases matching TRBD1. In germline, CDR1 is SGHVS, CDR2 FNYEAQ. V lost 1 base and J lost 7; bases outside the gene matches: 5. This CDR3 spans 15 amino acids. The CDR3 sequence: CASSLGQGAGEKLFF. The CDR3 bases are TGTGCCAGCAGCTTAGGGCAGGGGGCGGGTGAAAAACTGTTTTTT.

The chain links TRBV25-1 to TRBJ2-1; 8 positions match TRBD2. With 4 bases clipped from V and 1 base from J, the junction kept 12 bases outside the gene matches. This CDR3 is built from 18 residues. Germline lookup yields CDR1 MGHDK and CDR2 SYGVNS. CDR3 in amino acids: CASSGTAGAQVSYNEQFF. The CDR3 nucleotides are TGTGCCAGCAGTGGGACAGCGGGGGCCCAAGTATCCTACAATGAGCAGTTCTTC.

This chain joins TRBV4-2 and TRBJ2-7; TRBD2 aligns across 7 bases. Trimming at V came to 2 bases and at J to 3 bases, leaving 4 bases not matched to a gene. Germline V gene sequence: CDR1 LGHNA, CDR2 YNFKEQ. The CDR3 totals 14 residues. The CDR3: CASSQRSGNYEQYF. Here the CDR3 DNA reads TGTGCCAGCAGCCAAAGAAGCGGGAACTACGAGCAGTACTTC.

Here the CDR3 reads CASSRQGDSNQPQHF. CDR3 DNA: TGTGCCAGTAGTCGACAGGGTGATAGCAATCAGCCCCAGCATTTT. The rearrangement links TRBV19 to TRBJ1-5; 7 nucleotides match TRBD1. CDR1 and CDR2 (germline): LNHDA, SQIVND (reference sequence). V shed 5 bases and J 0 bases; nucleotides not matched to a gene: 4. The CDR3 consists of 15 residues.

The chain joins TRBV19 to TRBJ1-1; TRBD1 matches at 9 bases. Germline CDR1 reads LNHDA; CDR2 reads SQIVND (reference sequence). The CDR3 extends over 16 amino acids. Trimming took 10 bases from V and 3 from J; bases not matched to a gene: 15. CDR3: CATLGQGSRVDTEAFF. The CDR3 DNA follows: TGTGCCACCTTAGGACAGGGGAGTAGGGTCGACACTGAAGCTTTCTTT. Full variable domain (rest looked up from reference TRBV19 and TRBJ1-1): DGGITQSPKYLFRKEGQNVTLSCEQNLNHDAMYWYRQDPGQGLRLIYYSQIVNDFQKGDIAEGYSVSREKKESFPLTVTSAQKNPTAFYLCATLGQGSRVDTEAFFGQGTRLTVV.